A selection of T cell receptor beta chains follows, all from one sample in a study of T-cell memory formation after mild COVID-19. MiXCR, applied by TCRdb to the 5' RACE reads, yields one record per CDR3 protein. The sample lists roughly 130,000 distinct CDR3 sequences, approximately 6.3% seen once, with approximately 2% in the top ten. What was sequenced was PBMCs or a T cell subset sorted from them (not recorded which). The receptors were gathered from an adult woman who had mild COVID-19 (a few samples of this study predate the infection). Cell type and time point are not known. CDR3s include the opening cysteine and the closing phenylalanine or tryptophan. The D gene is left open where the match is weak. A clone size is listed for some rows: how often the clone was seen (once, few, many), or a class if it is expanded.

d_call | clone_size | j_call | v_call | cdr3_aa | cdr3_nt
TRBD1 | NA | TRBJ1-1 | TRBV12-3/TRBV12-4 | CDSSPGSGQMNTEAFF | TGTGACAGCAGCCCGGGATCGGGACAGATGAACACTGAAGCTTTCTTT
NA | NA | TRBJ2-1 | TRBV4-1 | CASSPTGHNEQFF | TGCGCCAGCAGCCCTACAGGGCACAATGAGCAGTTCTTC
NA | NA | TRBJ1-1 | TRBV5-6 | CASSLQGRRGTEAFF | TGTGCCAGCAGTCTACAGGGCAGACGCGGCACTGAAGCTTTCTTT
TRBD2 | many | TRBJ2-5 | TRBV7-2 | CASTLRGVQETQYF | TGTGCCAGCACCCTACGGGGGGTCCAAGAGACCCAGTACTTC
TRBD1 | few | TRBJ2-5 | TRBV7-9 | CASSLDRGGETQYF | TGTGCCAGCAGCTTGGACAGGGGTGGGGAGACCCAGTACTTC
NA | few | TRBJ2-7 | TRBV4-2 | CASSQEELGTEAYF | TGTGCCAGCAGCCAAGAAGAGTTGGGAACAGAAGCCTACTTC
TRBD2 | many | TRBJ2-3 | TRBV20-1 | CSARTSLTQYF | TGCAGTGCCAGGACTAGTCTTACGCAGTATTTT
NA | NA | TRBJ2-2 | TRBV5-1 | CASSLEILGSGELFF | TGCGCCAGCAGCTTGGAAATCCTGGGCTCCGGGGAGCTGTTTTTT
TRBD2 | many | TRBJ2-2 | TRBV7-2 | CASSRLAGGSPEKAGELFF | TGTGCCAGCAGCCGCCTAGCGGGAGGGTCGCCCGAGAAGGCCGGGGAGCTGTTTTTT
TRBD1 | many | TRBJ1-3 | TRBV5-5 | CASSLNYGQGTSGNTIYF | TGTGCCAGCAGCTTGAACTACGGACAGGGGACCTCTGGAAACACCATATATTTT
TRBD2 | NA | TRBJ2-3 | TRBV5-1 | CASSPGLAGTTDTQYF | TGCGCCAGCAGCCCGGGACTAGCGGGGACCACAGATACGCAGTATTTT
NA | few | TRBJ1-6 | TRBV28 | CASVTNNSPLHF | TGTGCCAGCGTAACAAATAATTCACCCCTCCACTTT
TRBD1 | many | TRBJ1-2 | TRBV10-3 | CAISKVGQNYGYTF | TGTGCCATCTCAAAGGTGGGACAGAACTATGGCTACACCTTC
TRBD2 | few | TRBJ2-3 | TRBV11-2 | CASSLGGLTPGTDTQYF | TGTGCCAGCAGCTTAGGGGGACTAACCCCAGGCACAGATACGCAGTATTTT
NA | NA | TRBJ1-1 | TRBV29-1 | CSVIRTLMNTEAFF | TGCAGCGTAATACGGACACTCATGAACACTGAAGCTTTCTTT
TRBD1 | NA | TRBJ1-2 | TRBV7-9 | CASTGQGRYGYTF | TGTGCCAGCACCGGACAGGGGAGGTATGGCTACACCTTC